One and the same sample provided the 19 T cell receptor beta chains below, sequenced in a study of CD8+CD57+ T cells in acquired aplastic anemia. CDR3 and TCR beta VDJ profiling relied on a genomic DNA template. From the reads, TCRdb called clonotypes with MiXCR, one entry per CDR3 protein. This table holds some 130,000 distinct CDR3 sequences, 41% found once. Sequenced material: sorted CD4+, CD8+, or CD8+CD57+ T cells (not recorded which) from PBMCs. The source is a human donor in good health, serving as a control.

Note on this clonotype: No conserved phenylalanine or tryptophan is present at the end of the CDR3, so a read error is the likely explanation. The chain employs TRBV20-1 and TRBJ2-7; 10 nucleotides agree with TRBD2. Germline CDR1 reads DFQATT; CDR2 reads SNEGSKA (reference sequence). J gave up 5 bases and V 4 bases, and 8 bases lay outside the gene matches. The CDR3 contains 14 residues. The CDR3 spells CSAITAGGFHEQYL. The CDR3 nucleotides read TGCAGTGCTATCACAGCGGGAGGGTTCCACGAGCAGTACCTC.

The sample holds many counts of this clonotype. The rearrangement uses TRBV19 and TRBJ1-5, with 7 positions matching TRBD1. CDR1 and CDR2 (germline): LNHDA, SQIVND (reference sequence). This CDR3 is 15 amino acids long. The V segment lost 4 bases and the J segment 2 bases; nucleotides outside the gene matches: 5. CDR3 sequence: CASSKEGARNQPQHF. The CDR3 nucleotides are TGTGCCAGTAGTAAGGAGGGGGCTCGCAATCAGCCCCAGCATTTT.

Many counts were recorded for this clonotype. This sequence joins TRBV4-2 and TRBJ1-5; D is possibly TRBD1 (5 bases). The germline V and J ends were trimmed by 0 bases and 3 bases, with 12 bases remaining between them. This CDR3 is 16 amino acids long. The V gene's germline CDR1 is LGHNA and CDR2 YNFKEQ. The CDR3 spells CASSQDLQGFNQPQHF. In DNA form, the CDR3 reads TGTGCCAGCAGCCAAGATCTGCAGGGCTTCAATCAGCCCCAGCATTTT.

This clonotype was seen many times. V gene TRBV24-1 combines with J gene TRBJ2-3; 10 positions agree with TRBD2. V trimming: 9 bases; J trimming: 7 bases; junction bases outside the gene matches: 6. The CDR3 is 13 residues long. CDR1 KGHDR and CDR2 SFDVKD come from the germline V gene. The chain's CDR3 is CATRGSGGNTQYF. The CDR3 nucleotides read TGTGCCACCCGGGGTAGCGGGGGGAATACGCAGTATTTT.

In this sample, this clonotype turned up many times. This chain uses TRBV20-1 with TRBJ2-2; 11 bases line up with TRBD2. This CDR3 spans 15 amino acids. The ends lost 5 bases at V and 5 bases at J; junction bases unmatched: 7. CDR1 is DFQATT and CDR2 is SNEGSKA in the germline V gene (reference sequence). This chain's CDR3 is CSAELAGVGTGELFF. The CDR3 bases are TGCAGTGCTGAACTAGCGGGAGTAGGGACCGGGGAGCTGTTTTTT.

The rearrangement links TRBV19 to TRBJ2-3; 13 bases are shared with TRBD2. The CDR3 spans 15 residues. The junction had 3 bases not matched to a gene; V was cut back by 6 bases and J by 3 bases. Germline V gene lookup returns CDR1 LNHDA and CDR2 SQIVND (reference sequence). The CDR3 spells CASRRTSGSTDTQYF. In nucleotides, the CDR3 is TGTGCCAGTAGACGGACTAGCGGGAGTACAGATACGCAGTATTTT.

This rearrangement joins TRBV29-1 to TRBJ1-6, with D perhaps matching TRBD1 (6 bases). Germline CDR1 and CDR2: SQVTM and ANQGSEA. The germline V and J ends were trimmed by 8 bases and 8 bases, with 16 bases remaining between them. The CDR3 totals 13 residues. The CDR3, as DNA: TGCAGCTTGGAGTCAGGGGCAGATTCACCCCTCCACTTT. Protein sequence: CSLESGADSPLHF.

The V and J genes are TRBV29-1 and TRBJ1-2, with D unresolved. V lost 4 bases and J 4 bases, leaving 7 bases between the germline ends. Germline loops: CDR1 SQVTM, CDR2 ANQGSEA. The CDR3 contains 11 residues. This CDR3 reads CSVAQAYGYTF. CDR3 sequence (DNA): TGCAGCGTTGCCCAGGCCTATGGCTACACCTTC.

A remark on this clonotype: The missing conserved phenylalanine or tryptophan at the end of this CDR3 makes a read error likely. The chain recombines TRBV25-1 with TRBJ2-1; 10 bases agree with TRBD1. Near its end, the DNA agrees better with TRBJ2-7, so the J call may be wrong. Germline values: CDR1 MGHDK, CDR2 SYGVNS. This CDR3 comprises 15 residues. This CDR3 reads CASSLSRGQGVEQYL. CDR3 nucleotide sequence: TGTGCCAGCAGCCTGTCGAGAGGACAGGGGGTCGAGCAGTACCTC.

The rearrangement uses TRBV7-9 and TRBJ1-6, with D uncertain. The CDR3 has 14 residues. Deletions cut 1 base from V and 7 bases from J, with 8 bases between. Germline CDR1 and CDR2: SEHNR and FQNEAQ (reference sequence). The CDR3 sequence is CASSLVEGNSPLHF. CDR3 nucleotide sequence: TGTGCCAGCAGCTTAGTAGAGGGAAATTCACCCCTCCACTTT. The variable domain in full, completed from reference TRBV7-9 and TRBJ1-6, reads DTGVSQNPRHKITKRGQNVTFRCDPISEHNRLYWYRQTLGQGPEFLTYFQNEAQLEKSRLLSDRFSAERPKGSFSTLEIQRTEQGDSAMYLCASSLVEGNSPLHFGNGTRLTVT.

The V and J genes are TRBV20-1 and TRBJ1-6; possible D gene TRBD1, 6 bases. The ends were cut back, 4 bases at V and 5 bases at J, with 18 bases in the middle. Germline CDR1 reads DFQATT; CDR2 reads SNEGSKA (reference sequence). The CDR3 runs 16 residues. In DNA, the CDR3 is TGCAGTGCTACACAGGGAACCGACGGCAATAATTCACCCCTCCACTTT. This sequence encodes CSATQGTDGNNSPLHF.

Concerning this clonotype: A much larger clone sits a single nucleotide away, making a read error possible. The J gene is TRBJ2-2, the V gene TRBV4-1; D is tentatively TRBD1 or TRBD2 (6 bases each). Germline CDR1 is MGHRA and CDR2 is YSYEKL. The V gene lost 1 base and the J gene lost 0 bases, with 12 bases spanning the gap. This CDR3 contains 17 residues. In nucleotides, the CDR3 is TGCGCCAGCAGCCAAGCTGAGGGGGGCGCGAACACCGGGGAGCTGTTTTTT. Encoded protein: CASSQAEGGANTGELFF.

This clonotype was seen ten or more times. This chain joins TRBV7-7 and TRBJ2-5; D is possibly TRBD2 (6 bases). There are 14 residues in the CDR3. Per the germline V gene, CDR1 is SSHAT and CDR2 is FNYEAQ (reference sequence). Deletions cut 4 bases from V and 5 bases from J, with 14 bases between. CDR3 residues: CASSSHPEGETQYF. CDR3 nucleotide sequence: TGTGCCAGCAGCTCCCACCCGGAGGGGGAGACCCAGTACTTC.

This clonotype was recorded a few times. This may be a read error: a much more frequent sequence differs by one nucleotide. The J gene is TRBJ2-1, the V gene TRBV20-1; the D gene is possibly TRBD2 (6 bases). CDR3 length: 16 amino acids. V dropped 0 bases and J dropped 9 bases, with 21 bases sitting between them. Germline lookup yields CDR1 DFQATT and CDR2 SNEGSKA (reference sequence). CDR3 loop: CSARDSGGAGRREQFF. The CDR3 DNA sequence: TGCAGTGCTAGAGATAGTGGAGGCGCGGGAAGGCGTGAGCAGTTCTTC.

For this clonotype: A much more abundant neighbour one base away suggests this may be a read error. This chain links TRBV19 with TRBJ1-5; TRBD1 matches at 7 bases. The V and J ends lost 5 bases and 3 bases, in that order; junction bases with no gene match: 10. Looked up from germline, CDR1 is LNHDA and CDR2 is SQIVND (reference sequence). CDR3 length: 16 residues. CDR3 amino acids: CASSPRQGANNQPQHF. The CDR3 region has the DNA TGTGCCAGTAGTCCCCGACAGGGTGCTAACAATCAGCCCCAGCATTTT.

This CDR3 reads CATSLEGSNQPQHF. The DNA for the CDR3 is TGTGCCACCAGCTTAGAGGGTAGCAATCAGCCCCAGCATTTT. V gene TRBV15 combines with J gene TRBJ1-5; D not resolved. The CDR3 is 14 residues long. Deletions cut 5 bases from V and 0 bases from J, with 8 bases between. Germline-derived CDR1 and CDR2 are LNHNV and YYDKDF (reference sequence).

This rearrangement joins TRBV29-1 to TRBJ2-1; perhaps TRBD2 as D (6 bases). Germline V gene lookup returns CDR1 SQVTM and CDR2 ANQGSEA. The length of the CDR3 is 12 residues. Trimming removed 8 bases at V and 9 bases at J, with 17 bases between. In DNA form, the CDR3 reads TGCAGCCCGCTGGGGAGGCCCGGTGAGCAGTTCTTC. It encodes CSPLGRPGEQFF.

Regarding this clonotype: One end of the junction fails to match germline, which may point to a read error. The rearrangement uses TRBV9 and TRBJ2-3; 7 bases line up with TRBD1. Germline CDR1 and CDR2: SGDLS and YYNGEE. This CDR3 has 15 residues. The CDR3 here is CVSTRTGDSTDTQYF. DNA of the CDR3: TGTGTCAGCACTCGGACAGGAGACTCCACAGATACGCAGTATTTT.

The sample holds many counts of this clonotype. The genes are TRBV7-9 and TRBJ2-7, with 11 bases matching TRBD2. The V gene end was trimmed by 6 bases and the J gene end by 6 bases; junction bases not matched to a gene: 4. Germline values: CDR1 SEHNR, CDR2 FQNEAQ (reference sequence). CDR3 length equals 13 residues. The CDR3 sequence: CASRKGTSGEQYF. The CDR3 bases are TGTGCCAGCAGAAAAGGGACTAGCGGCGAGCAGTACTTC.